Below, 22 T cell receptor beta chains from the same sample are listed, as sequenced in a study of blood T cell repertoires in COVID-19. The table came from immunoSEQ multiplex PCR; TCRdb's copy has only in-frame clones and leaves some out. The sample has a few hundred thousand clones; 85% to 90% are singletons. The sequencing sample was made of PBMCs or T cells enriched from blood (not recorded which). These receptors all come from a woman between 40 and 50 years old who had recovered from COVID-19.

V gene TRBV28 combines with J gene TRBJ1-2, with no clear D. Germline-derived CDR1 and CDR2 are MDHEN and SYDVKM. CDR3 length: 11 amino acids. The germline V and J ends were trimmed by 5 bases and 3 bases, with 4 bases remaining between them. DNA of the CDR3: TGTGCCAGCAGTCCGGACTATGGCTACACCTTC. Translating gives CASSPDYGYTF.

The chain links TRBV7-2 to TRBJ1-2, with 7 bases lining up with TRBD1. Germline assignment: CDR1 SGHTA and CDR2 FQGNSA. J was trimmed by 3 bases and V by 5 bases; bases with no gene match: 3. CDR3 length: 13 amino acids. The CDR3 nucleotides read TGTGCCAGCAGCCCGGGACAGTACTATGGCTACACCTTC. The encoded protein is CASSPGQYYGYTF.

The CDR3 here is CASSQRDRGRWAKNIQYF. CDR3 nucleotide sequence: TGTGCCAGCAGCCAAAGGGACAGGGGGCGGTGGGCCAAAAACATTCAGTACTTC. The chain combines TRBV3-1 (or the pseudogene TRBV3-2) with TRBJ2-4; TRBD1 matches 12 bases. Germline V gene sequence: CDR1 LGHDT, CDR2 YNNKEL (reference sequence). J gave up 1 base and V 2 bases, and 6 bases lay outside the gene matches. This CDR3 region has 18 residues.

The chain couples TRBV5-4 to TRBJ2-7; TRBD2 matches 8 bases. With V trimmed by 5 bases and J by 1 base, 8 bases remained unmatched. Germline V gives CDR1 SGHNT, CDR2 YYREEE (reference sequence). The CDR3 has 15 residues. CDR3: CASSRGGRTSYEQYF. DNA of the CDR3: TGTGCCAGCAGTCGGGGGGGGCGGACTTCCTACGAGCAGTACTTC. Looking up the rest from reference TRBV5-4 and TRBJ2-7 gives the full variable domain: ETGVTQSPTHLIKTRGQQVTLRCSSQSGHNTVSWYQQALGQGPQFIFQYYREEENGRGNFPPRFSGLQFPNYSSELNVNALELDDSALYLCASSRGGRTSYEQYFGPGTRLTVT.

The chain has TRBV6-2 or TRBV6-3 and TRBJ1-2; TRBD1 might be the D (6 bases). The germline V and J ends were trimmed by 4 bases and 1 base, with 13 bases remaining between them. The CDR3 spans 15 residues. Germline lookup yields CDR1 MNHEY and CDR2 SVGEGT. The CDR3 DNA reads TGTGCCAGCAGTTGGGGGACACGAAGTAACTATGGCTACACCTTC. This codes for CASSWGTRSNYGYTF.

The chain couples TRBV5-1 to TRBJ2-5; D may be TRBD1 (6 bases). The germline V gene has CDR1 SGHRS and CDR2 YFSETQ. Trimming removed 5 bases from V and 5 bases from J, with 10 bases in between. The CDR3 contains 12 residues. The CDR3 sequence is CASRPDRETQYF. The CDR3, as DNA: TGCGCCAGCAGACCCGACAGGGAGACCCAGTACTTC.

This clone has more than one count but fewer than ten. V is TRBV6-5 and J is TRBJ1-1; D possibly corresponds to TRBD1 (5 bases). Germline V gene data show CDR1 as MNHEY and CDR2 as SVGAGI. Trimming took 4 bases from V and 5 from J, leaving 14 bases between them. The CDR3 is made up of 14 amino acids. CDR3 amino acids: CASSWGTEGTEAFF. In nucleotides, the CDR3 is TGTGCCAGCAGTTGGGGGACGGAGGGGACTGAAGCTTTCTTT.

V gene TRBV10-1 combines with J gene TRBJ1-2; 10 bases map to TRBD1. CDR1 is WNHNN and CDR2 is SYGVQD in the germline V gene (reference sequence). This CDR3 is 16 amino acids long. Unmatched junction bases numbered 9, after V lost 0 bases and J lost 8 bases. CDR3 coding DNA: TGCGCCAGCAGTGAGTCGTGGGGACAGGGGCCGGGAGGCTACACCTTC. Encoded protein: CASSESWGQGPGGYTF.

V is TRBV7-2 and J is TRBJ2-5; 9 bases agree with TRBD1. V shed 4 bases, J shed 1 base, and the junction held 7 bases outside the gene matches. The length of the CDR3 is 16 residues. Germline values: CDR1 SGHTA, CDR2 FQGNSA. The CDR3 sequence is CASSSNRGLVQETQYF. Written as DNA, the CDR3 is TGTGCCAGCAGCTCCAACAGGGGGCTCGTCCAAGAGACCCAGTACTTC.

The chain couples TRBV19 to TRBJ2-1; TRBD2 matches at 9 bases. CDR3 length: 15 amino acids. With V trimmed by 0 bases and J by 7 bases, 4 bases remained unmatched. Germline values: CDR1 LNHDA, CDR2 SQIVND (reference sequence). The CDR3 nucleotides are TGTGCCAGTAGTATAGATAGCGGGAGTAGAAATGAGCAGTTCTTC. Amino acids: CASSIDSGSRNEQFF. Complete variable domain (other parts from reference TRBV19 and TRBJ2-1): DGGITQSPKYLFRKEGQNVTLSCEQNLNHDAMYWYRQDPGQGLRLIYYSQIVNDFQKGDIAEGYSVSREKKESFPLTVTSAQKNPTAFYLCASSIDSGSRNEQFFGPGTRLTVL.

The CDR3 DNA is TGTGCCAGCAGCTTGGGGACAGGGGTGCTTTATGGCTACACCTTC. Translated: CASSLGTGVLYGYTF. The chain links TRBV5-5 to TRBJ1-2; 9 bases are shared with TRBD1. Trimming took 0 bases from V and 5 from J; bases not matched to a gene: 5. This CDR3 has 15 amino acids. Germline-derived CDR1 and CDR2 are SGHKS and YYEKEE (reference sequence). Full variable domain (outside the CDR3, taken from reference TRBV5-5 and TRBJ1-2): DAGVTQSPTHLIKTRGQQVTLRCSPISGHKSVSWYQQVLGQGPQFIFQYYEKEERGRGNFPDRFSARQFPNYSSELNVNALLLGDSALYLCASSLGTGVLYGYTFGSGTRLTVV.

V and J are TRBV15 and TRBJ1-2, with 12 bases identical to TRBD1. With 8 bases clipped from V and 7 bases from J, the junction kept 8 bases outside the gene matches. Germline V gene sequence: CDR1 LNHNV, CDR2 YYDKDF (reference sequence). This CDR3 comprises 14 residues. The CDR3 protein is CATVPGQGAFGYTF. The CDR3 DNA follows: TGTGCCACCGTTCCGGGACAGGGGGCTTTTGGCTACACCTTC.

V and J are TRBV25-1 and TRBJ1-4; TRBD1 matches 8 bases. V trimming: 9 bases; J trimming: 8 bases; junction bases outside the gene matches: 11. CDR3 size: 14 residues. Germline CDR1 MGHDK, CDR2 SYGVNS. The CDR3 DNA is TGTGCCAGTGCCCAGGGGGCGCGTAAGGAAAAACTGTTTTTT. As protein: CASAQGARKEKLFF.

V and J are TRBV6-1 and TRBJ1-1; 8 bases match TRBD1. Germline-derived CDR1 and CDR2 are MNHNS and SASEGT. V dropped 5 bases and J dropped 1; count of bases not matched to a gene: 9. This CDR3 has 16 residues. The CDR3 DNA follows: TGTGCCAGCAGTCAAGGTCCACAGGGGGAGAACACTGAAGCTTTCTTT. It yields the protein CASSQGPQGENTEAFF.

The chain uses TRBV19 and TRBJ2-1; TRBD1 might be the D (6 bases). Germline lookup yields CDR1 LNHDA and CDR2 SQIVND (reference sequence). The CDR3 extends over 14 amino acids. V shed 6 bases and J shed 0 bases, with 9 bases lying between them. The CDR3 protein is CASRRDTSYNEQFF. CDR3 bases: TGTGCCAGTAGACGGGACACCTCCTACAATGAGCAGTTCTTC.

This clone was detected only once. This rearrangement joins TRBV27 to TRBJ1-1; D call uncertain. Germline CDR1 MNHEY, CDR2 SMNVEV (reference sequence). V shed 3 bases and J shed 1 base, with 6 bases lying between them. The CDR3 spans 13 residues. The CDR3 DNA sequence: TGTGCCAGCAGTTTCGAGGGGAACACTGAAGCTTTCTTT. Translated, it gives CASSFEGNTEAFF.

This clone has just one count. This chain joins TRBV27 and TRBJ1-5; no firm D call. The germline gives CDR1 MNHEY, CDR2 SMNVEV (reference sequence). There are 15 residues in the CDR3. The V gene lost 3 bases and the J gene lost 3 bases, with 12 bases spanning the gap. This CDR3 reads CASSLFGISNQPQHF. The CDR3 region has the DNA TGTGCCAGCAGTTTGTTCGGGATCTCCAATCAGCCCCAGCATTTT.

This chain joins TRBV24-1 and TRBJ2-7; 8 bases match TRBD1. The CDR3 totals 13 residues. From germline, CDR1 is KGHDR and CDR2 SFDVKD. V dropped 2 bases and J dropped 6; count of bases not matched to a gene: 2. The CDR3 protein is CATSDYGTGEQYF. CDR3 coding DNA: TGTGCCACCAGTGATTACGGGACAGGCGAGCAGTACTTC.

This clone was recorded once. This chain links TRBV18 with TRBJ2-1, with 9 bases matching TRBD2. The CDR3 consists of 15 residues. The V gene's germline CDR1 is KGHSH and CDR2 LQKENI. V lost 5 bases, J lost 2 bases, and 4 bases stayed unmatched. CDR3 loop: CASSISGSPYNEQFF. CDR3 sequence (DNA): TGTGCCAGCTCAATTAGCGGGAGTCCCTACAATGAGCAGTTCTTC.

The chain links TRBV7-8 to TRBJ1-1; D possibly corresponds to TRBD1 (5 bases). The CDR3 is 15 amino acids. From germline, CDR1 is SGHVS and CDR2 FQNEAQ. V lost 2 bases, J lost 4 bases, and 14 bases lay in between. The CDR3 DNA follows: TGTGCCAGCAGCTTAATTGGGGGGGACGGCACTGAAGCTTTCTTT. This encodes CASSLIGGDGTEAFF.

In this sample, this clone turned up a few times. The chain uses TRBV10-1 and TRBJ2-2, with 8 bases fitting TRBD1. J was trimmed by 6 bases and V by 7 bases; bases with no gene match: 13. Germline CDR1 WNHNN, CDR2 SYGVQD (reference sequence). The CDR3 has 16 amino acids. The CDR3 sequence: CASTTRTGLWAGELFF. The CDR3 DNA follows: TGCGCCAGCACCACTCGGACAGGGCTGTGGGCCGGGGAGCTGTTTTTT.

V usage is TRBV11-3 and J usage is TRBJ2-1; D perhaps matches TRBD2 (6 bases). The CDR3 length is 15 residues. Germline loops: CDR1 SGHNT, CDR2 YENEEA. Trimming removed 2 bases from V and 2 bases from J, with 10 bases in between. CDR3 in amino acids: CASSLRAGTYNEQFF. CDR3 nucleotide sequence: TGTGCCAGCAGCTTACGGGCGGGGACCTACAATGAGCAGTTCTTC. Variable domain in full (rest from reference TRBV11-3 and TRBJ2-1): EAGVVQSPRYKIIEKKQPVAFWCNPISGHNTLYWYLQNLGQGPELLIRYENEEAVDDSQLPKDRFSAERLKGVDSTLKIQPAELGDSAVYLCASSLRAGTYNEQFFGPGTRLTVL.